This is a list of T cell receptor beta chains from one sample in a study of blood T cell repertoires in COVID-19. Assay used: immunoSEQ multiplex PCR; TCRdb lists only in-frame clones, some missing. The profile covers fewer than 200,000 clones, with approximately 90% appearing a single time and roughly 5.3% taken by the ten largest. The source material was peripheral blood. These receptors were obtained from a man between 18 and 29 years old with COVID-19, enrolled during active disease. CDR3s include the opening cysteine and the closing phenylalanine or tryptophan. The order of the fields is D gene, V gene, J gene, clone size, CDR3 DNA, CDR3 protein. D genes are given only for firm matches. The listing skips clone size in some rows; elsewhere it reads once, few, many or a size class.

>TRBD1|TRBV25-1|TRBJ2-7|-
TGTGCCAGCCAAGGGACAGTTGTTCTCGAGCAGTACTTC
CASQGTVVLEQYF
>-|TRBV9|TRBJ2-2|-
TGTGCCAGCAGCCCGCGGGTAGCGGTTAACACCGGGGAGCTGTTTTTT
CASSPRVAVNTGELFF
>TRBD1|TRBV28|TRBJ2-1|-
TGTGCCAGCAGGAATTTCGGGACAGGGGACGATGAGCAGTTCTTC
CASRNFGTGDDEQFF
>-|TRBV19|TRBJ2-2|-
TGTGCCAGTAATTACGCGGTCGCGAACACCGGGGAGCTGTTTTTT
CASNYAVANTGELFF
>-|TRBV13|TRBJ2-1|-
TGTGCCAGCAGCTTAGGGAGGGGGGGCGTCAATGAGCAGTTCTTC
CASSLGRGGVNEQFF
>-|TRBV10-2|TRBJ1-2|-
TGCGCCAGCAGTGAGGACAGAAACTATGGCTACACCTTC
CASSEDRNYGYTF
>-|TRBV27|TRBJ2-1|-
TGTGCCAGCAGTGAGGAACGGGGAATCGGCAATGAGCAGTTCTTC
CASSEERGIGNEQFF
>TRBD1|TRBV6-5|TRBJ2-5|-
TGTGCCAGCAGACGTGGGACAGGGAAAGAGACCCAGTACTTC
CASRRGTGKETQYF
>-|TRBV15|TRBJ1-4|-
TGTGCCACCAGCAGAGATATCCAGGGGATGGATGAAAAACTGCTTTTT
CATSRDIQGMDEKLLF
>-|TRBV6-2/TRBV6-3|TRBJ2-7|-
TGTGCCAGCAGTTATGGGAGCGAGCAGTACTTC
CASSYGSEQYF
>-|TRBV28|TRBJ1-5|-
TGTGCCAGCAGTTTTTCAGGAAAAGGCAATCAGCCCCAGCATTTT
CASSFSGKGNQPQHF
>-|TRBV30|TRBJ1-1|-
TGTGCCTGGAGTGTAAGGGGACACCCGAACACTGAAGCTTTCTTT
CAWSVRGHPNTEAFF
>-|TRBV2|TRBJ2-1|once
TGTGCCAGCAGTGAGGCGGTATCCGGCTACAATGAGCAGTTCTTC
CASSEAVSGYNEQFF
>-|TRBV11-3|TRBJ2-7|once
TGTGCCAGCAGCCGTCGGCATTTCAGGGTTCTCAAAAGCTCCTACGAGCAGTACTTC
CASSRRHFRVLKSSYEQYF
>-|TRBV24-1|TRBJ1-2|-
TGTGCCACCAGTGATTTAAGGCAGGGCCAGGGCTATGGCTACACCTTC
CATSDLRQGQGYGYTF
>TRBD2|TRBV6-6|TRBJ2-2|-
TGTGCCAGCCTGGGGACTACGAACACCGGGGAGCTGTTTTTT
CASLGTTNTGELFF
>-|TRBV7-3|TRBJ2-5|once
TGTGCCAGCAGCTCCGGCGGACCCTTAGGGGAAGAGACCCAGTACTTC
CASSSGGPLGEETQYF
>-|TRBV13|TRBJ2-7|-
TGTGCCAGCAGCTCACGGGAGAGGGGCTACGAGCAGTACTTC
CASSSRERGYEQYF
>-|TRBV7-9|TRBJ1-5|-
TGTGCCAGCAGCTTACCAGGGTATGGTCAGCCCCAGCATTTT
CASSLPGYGQPQHF
>TRBD1|TRBV6-1|TRBJ1-5|-
TGTGCCAGCAGCGAAACCTCCGGGACAGGCAATCAGCCCCAGCATTTT
CASSETSGTGNQPQHF
>TRBD1|TRBV5-6|TRBJ1-5|-
TGTGCCAGCAGCTTGGGCGGGACAGGGGGTCAGCCCCAGCATTTT
CASSLGGTGGQPQHF
>-|TRBV2|TRBJ2-7|-
TGTGCCAGCAGTGATCCAGGGCCCTACGAGCAGTACTTC
CASSDPGPYEQYF
>TRBD2|TRBV29-1|TRBJ2-1|-
TGCAGCGTTGATCCCACTAGCGGGGGTTACAATGAGCAGTTCTTC
CSVDPTSGGYNEQFF
>-|TRBV30|TRBJ2-7|-
TGTGCCTGGAGTACGAGGCCGGACGAGCAGTACTTC
CAWSTRPDEQYF
>TRBD2|TRBV11-2|TRBJ2-7|few
TGTGCCAGCAGCTTAAGACTAGCTGACGAGCAGTACTTC
CASSLRLADEQYF
>-|TRBV30|TRBJ1-1|-
TGTGCCTGGAGTGTACTCGGGGTGAACACTGAAGCTTTCTTT
CAWSVLGVNTEAFF
>-|TRBV9|TRBJ1-1|-
TGTGCCAGCAGCTCCGAAGGGGACATGAACACTGAAGCTTTCTTT
CASSSEGDMNTEAFF
>TRBD1|TRBV24-1|TRBJ1-1|-
TGTGCCACCAGTGATTTGCTGCGACAGGGTAAAGGCTGGAACACTGAAGCTTTCTTT
CATSDLLRQGKGWNTEAFF
>-|TRBV9|TRBJ2-1|-
TGTGCCAGCAGCGTAGCCGGGTCATTACTCGATGAGCAGTTCTTC
CASSVAGSLLDEQFF
>TRBD1|TRBV19|TRBJ2-2|-
TGTGCCAGTAGTATCCCGGAGGCAGGGGGCTACACCGGGGAGCTGTTTTTT
CASSIPEAGGYTGELFF
>-|TRBV6-5|TRBJ1-1|once
TGTGCCAGCAAACTAGGGGGAACTGAAGCTTTCTTT
CASKLGGTEAFF
>-|TRBV15|TRBJ1-2|-
TGTGCCACCAGCAGAGAAGGGACACCGAACTATGGCTACACCTTC
CATSREGTPNYGYTF
>-|TRBV5-1|TRBJ2-7|-
TGCGCCAGCAGCTACCTGGACCCCGGGACCTACGAGCAGTACTTC
CASSYLDPGTYEQYF
>TRBD1|TRBV28|TRBJ1-6|-
TGTGCCAGCAGCTCGGGGCGACAGGGCCACAATTCACCCCTCCACTTT
CASSSGRQGHNSPLHF
>-|TRBV10-3|TRBJ1-3|-
TGTGCCATCAGTGAGTCCGAGAGGAACACCATATATTTT
CAISESERNTIYF
>TRBD1|TRBV13|TRBJ2-7|-
TGTGCCAGCAGCTTATCCTCAGATGGGACAGGGGCGTACGAGCAGTACTTC
CASSLSSDGTGAYEQYF
>TRBD2|TRBV5-6|TRBJ2-1|-
TGTGCCAGCAGCGACTTGCGGACTAGCGGCTACAATGAGCAGTTCTTC
CASSDLRTSGYNEQFF
>TRBD1|TRBV5-5|TRBJ1-5|-
TGTGCCAGCAGTCCTGAAGGGACAGGGCTGCAGCCCCAGCATTTT
CASSPEGTGLQPQHF
>TRBD2|TRBV13|TRBJ2-3|once
TGTGCCAGCAGCTTATCTAGCGGGTACAGCACAGATACGCAGTATTTT
CASSLSSGYSTDTQYF
>TRBD1|TRBV12-3/TRBV12-4|TRBJ1-5|-
TGTGCCAGCACCCTCAGGGGGCGGGCCCAGCATTTT
CASTLRGRAQHF
>-|TRBV19|TRBJ2-7|once
TGTGCCAGTAGTATCAGGCAGAGCTCCTACGAGCAGTACTTC
CASSIRQSSYEQYF
>TRBD1|TRBV4-3|TRBJ1-1|-
TGCGCCAGCAGCCAAGATTATCGGACAGGTGAAGCTTTCTTT
CASSQDYRTGEAFF
>-|TRBV4-1|TRBJ1-5|-
TGCGCCAGCAGCCGAGAAAAGACAGTAAATCAGCCCCAGCATTTT
CASSREKTVNQPQHF
>-|TRBV9|TRBJ2-5|-
TGTGCCAGCAGCGTAGAAGTCGGGGAAGAGACCCAGTACTTC
CASSVEVGEETQYF
>-|TRBV29-1|TRBJ1-2|-
TGCAGCGCCCGAAGGCAGGGTTATGGCTACACCTTC
CSARRQGYGYTF
>-|TRBV6-5|TRBJ2-2|-
TGTGCCAGCAGTTACGGAGCAGGGGCTCGCACCGGGGAGCTGTTTTTT
CASSYGAGARTGELFF
>TRBD2|TRBV9|TRBJ2-1|-
TGTGCCAGCAGCGTAGACACTAGCGGCTACAATGAGCAGTTCTTC
CASSVDTSGYNEQFF
>-|TRBV7-9|TRBJ2-1|-
TGTGCCAGCAGCCCAACAGGGTACAATGAGCAGTTCTTC
CASSPTGYNEQFF